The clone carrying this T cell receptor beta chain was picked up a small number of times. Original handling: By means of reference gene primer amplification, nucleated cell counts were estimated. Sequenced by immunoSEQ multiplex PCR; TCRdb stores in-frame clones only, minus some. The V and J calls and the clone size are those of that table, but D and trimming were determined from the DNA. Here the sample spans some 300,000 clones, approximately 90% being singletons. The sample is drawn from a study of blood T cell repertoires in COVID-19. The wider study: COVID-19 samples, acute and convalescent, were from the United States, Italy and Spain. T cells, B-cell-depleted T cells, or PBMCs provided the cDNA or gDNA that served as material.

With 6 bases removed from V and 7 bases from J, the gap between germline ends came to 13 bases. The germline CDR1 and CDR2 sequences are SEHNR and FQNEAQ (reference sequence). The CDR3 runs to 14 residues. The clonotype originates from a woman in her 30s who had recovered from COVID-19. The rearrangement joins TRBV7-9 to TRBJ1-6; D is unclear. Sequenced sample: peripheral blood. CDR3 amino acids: CASRQTAGNSPLHF. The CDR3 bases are TGTGCCAGCAGGCAAACCGCGGGAAATTCACCCCTCCACTTT.